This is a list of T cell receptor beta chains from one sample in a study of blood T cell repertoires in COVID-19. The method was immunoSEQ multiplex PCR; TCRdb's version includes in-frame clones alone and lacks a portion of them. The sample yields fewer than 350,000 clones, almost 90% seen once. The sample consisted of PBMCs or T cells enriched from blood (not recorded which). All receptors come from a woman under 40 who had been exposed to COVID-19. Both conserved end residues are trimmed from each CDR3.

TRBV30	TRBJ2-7	AWSVRWEGGYEQY
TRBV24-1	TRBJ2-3	ATSDFTGLGRTDTQY
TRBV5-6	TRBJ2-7	ASSPGTSGTYEQY
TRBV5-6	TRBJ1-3	ASSLERVFSGNTIY
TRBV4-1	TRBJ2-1	ASSQESLAGHNEQF
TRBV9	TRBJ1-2	ASSVAGTAIYGYT
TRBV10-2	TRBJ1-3	ASRVGSSGNTIY
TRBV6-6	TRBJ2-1	ASSPRLAERSYNEQF
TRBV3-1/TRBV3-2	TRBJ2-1	ASSYRILPSGNNEQF
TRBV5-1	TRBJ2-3	ASSLVASGSTDTQY
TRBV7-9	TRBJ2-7	ASSSTGTSGSRSYEQY
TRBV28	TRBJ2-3	ASSFLADTQY
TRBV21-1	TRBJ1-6	ASSNGVGRTSPLH
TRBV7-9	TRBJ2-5	ASSPTGQTQY
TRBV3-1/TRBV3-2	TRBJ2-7	ASSPWAQPPLNEQY
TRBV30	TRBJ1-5	AWSVGQGGNQPQH
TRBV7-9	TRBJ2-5	ASSRPSGRENQETQY
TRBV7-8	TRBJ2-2	ASSLIPPGGGGFAGELF
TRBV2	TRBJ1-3	ASSDGQQGATGNTIY
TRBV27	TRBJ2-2	ASSLTVTSGENTGELF
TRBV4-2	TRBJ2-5	ASSQAAGGPETQY
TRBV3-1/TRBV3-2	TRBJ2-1	ASSPPRDRGRLVPYNEQF
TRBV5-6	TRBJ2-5	ASSLLSGTVQETQY
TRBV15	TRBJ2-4	ATSRSGTSGVYVIQY
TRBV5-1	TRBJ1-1	ASSLALGLNTEAF
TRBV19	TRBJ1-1	ASSTYRGRTEAF